The entry below describes one T cell receptor beta chain. Its antigen is undetermined. This specimen belongs to a study of vaccination effects on CD4 cells after COVID-19. Study-wide background: Participants were given two doses of BNT162b2 or mRNA-1273 vaccine. Study-wide findings and caveats: Substantial clonal contraction characterized both infection- and vaccine-induced clones late after vaccination.

Sequenced by immunoSEQ multiplex PCR; TCRdb stores in-frame clones only, minus some. Of 77,000 or so clones listed, about 79% are singletons. Before sequencing took place, the ViraFEST assay used viral peptide pools to expand antigen-specific CD4+ T cells. CD4+ T cells were isolated after about eleven days of culture. The vaccine recipients had no prior SARS-CoV-2 infection, with negative nucleocapsid antibodies. Sequenced material: CD4+ T cells from PBMCs cultured with SARS-CoV-2 spike peptides, taken before COVID-19 vaccination. The origin of this receptor is a human donor who received a COVID-19 vaccine.

The CDR3, as DNA: TGTGCCAGCAGTGACTCGGGGACCCAGTTCTTC. Its protein is CASSDSGTQFF. The genes are TRBV6-4 and TRBJ2-1; D may match TRBD1 or TRBD2 (5 bases each). The CDR3 loop spans 11 amino acids. With 0 bases removed from V and 13 bases from J, the gap between germline ends came to 7 bases. Per the germline V gene, CDR1 is MRHNA and CDR2 is SNTAGT.